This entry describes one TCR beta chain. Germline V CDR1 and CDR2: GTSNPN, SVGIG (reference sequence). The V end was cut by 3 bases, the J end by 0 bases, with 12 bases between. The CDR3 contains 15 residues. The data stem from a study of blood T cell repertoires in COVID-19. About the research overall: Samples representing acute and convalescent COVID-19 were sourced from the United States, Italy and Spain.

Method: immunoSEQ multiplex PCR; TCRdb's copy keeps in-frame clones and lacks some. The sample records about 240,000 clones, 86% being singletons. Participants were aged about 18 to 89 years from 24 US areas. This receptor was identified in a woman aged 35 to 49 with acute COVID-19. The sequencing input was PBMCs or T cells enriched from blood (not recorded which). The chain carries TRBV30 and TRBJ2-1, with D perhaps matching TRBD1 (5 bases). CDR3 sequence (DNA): TGTGCCTGGAGCCGACAGATTAGCTCCTACAATGAGCAGTTCTTC. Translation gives CAWSRQISSYNEQFF.